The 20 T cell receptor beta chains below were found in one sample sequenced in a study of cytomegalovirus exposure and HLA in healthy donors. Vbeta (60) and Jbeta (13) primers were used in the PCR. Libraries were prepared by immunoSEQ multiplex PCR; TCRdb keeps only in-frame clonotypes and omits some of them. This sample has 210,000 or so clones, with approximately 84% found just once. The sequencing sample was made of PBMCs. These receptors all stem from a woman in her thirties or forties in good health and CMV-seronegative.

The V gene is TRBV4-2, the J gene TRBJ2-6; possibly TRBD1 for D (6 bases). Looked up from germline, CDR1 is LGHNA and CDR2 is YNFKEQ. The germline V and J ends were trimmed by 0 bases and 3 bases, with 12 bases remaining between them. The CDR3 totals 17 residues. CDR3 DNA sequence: TGTGCCAGCAGCCAAGATTTGGGGGCGGGTGGGGCCAACGTCCTGACTTTC. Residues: CASSQDLGAGGANVLTF.

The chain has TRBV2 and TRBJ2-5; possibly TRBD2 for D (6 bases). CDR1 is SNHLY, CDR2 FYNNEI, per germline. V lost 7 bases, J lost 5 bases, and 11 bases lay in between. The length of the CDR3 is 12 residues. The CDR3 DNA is TGTGCCAGCAACCGGGCGGGGGAGACCCAGTACTTC. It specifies CASNRAGETQYF.

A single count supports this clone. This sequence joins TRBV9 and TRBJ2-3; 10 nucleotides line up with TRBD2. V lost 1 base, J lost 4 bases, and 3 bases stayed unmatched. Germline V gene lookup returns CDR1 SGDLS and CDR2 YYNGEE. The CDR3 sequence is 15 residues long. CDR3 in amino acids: CASSVYSGGADTQYF. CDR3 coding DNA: TGTGCCAGCAGCGTATACAGCGGGGGGGCAGATACGCAGTATTTT. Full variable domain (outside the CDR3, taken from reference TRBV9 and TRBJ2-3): DSGVTQTPKHLITATGQRVTLRCSPRSGDLSVYWYQQSLDQGLQFLIQYYNGEERAKGNILERFSAQQFPDLHSELNLSSLELGDSALYFCASSVYSGGADTQYFGPGTRLTVL.

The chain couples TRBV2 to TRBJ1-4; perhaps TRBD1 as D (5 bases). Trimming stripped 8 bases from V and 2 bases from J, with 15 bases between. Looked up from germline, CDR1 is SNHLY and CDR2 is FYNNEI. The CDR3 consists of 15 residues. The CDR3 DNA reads TGTGCCAGCCAGGCGGGGGACGCGACTAATGAAAAACTGTTTTTT. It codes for CASQAGDATNEKLFF.

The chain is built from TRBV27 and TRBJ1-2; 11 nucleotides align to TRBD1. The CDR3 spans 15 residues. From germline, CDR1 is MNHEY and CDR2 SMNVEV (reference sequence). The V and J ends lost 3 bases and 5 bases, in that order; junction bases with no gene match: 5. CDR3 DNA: TGTGCCAGCAGTTTCGGACAGGGGGCCTCTTATGGCTACACCTTC. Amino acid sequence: CASSFGQGASYGYTF.

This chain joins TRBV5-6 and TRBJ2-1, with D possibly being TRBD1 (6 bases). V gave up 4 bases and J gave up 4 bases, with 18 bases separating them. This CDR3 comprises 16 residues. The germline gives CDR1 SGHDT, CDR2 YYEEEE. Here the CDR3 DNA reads TGTGCCAGCAGCCCCCGAAAAGCAGGGGATTACAATGAGCAGTTCTTC. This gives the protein CASSPRKAGDYNEQFF.

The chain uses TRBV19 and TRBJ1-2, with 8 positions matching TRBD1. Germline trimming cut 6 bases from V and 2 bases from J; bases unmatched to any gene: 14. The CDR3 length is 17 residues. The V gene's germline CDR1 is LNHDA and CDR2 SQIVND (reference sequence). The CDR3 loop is CASRPDRERRGNYGYTF. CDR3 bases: TGTGCCAGTAGACCGGACAGGGAACGGAGAGGGAACTATGGCTACACCTTC.

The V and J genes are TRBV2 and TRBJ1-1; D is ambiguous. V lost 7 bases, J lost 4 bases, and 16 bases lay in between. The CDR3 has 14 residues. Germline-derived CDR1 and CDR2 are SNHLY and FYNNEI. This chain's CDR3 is CASNVESGGTEAFF. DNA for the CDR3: TGTGCCAGCAACGTTGAATCAGGTGGCACTGAAGCTTTCTTT.

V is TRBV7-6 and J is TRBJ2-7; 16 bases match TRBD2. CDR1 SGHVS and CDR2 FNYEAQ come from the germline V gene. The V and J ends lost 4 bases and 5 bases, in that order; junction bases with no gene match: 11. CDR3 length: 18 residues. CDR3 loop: CASSSGLAGGPTLDEQYF. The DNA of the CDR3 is TGTGCCAGCAGCTCGGGACTAGCGGGGGGGCCGACACTAGACGAGCAGTACTTC.

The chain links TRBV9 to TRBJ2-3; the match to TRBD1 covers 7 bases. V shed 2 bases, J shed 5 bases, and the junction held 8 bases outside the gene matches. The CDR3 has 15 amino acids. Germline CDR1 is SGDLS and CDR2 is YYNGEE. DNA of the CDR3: TGTGCCAGCAGCGTTGCACAGGGGACATTAGATACGCAGTATTTT. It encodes CASSVAQGTLDTQYF.

This CDR3 is CSVPRTNLGTGELFF. In DNA form, the CDR3 reads TGCAGCGTGCCCCGGACAAATCTCGGCACCGGGGAGCTGTTTTTT. The J gene is TRBJ2-2, the V gene TRBV29-1; a possible D gene is TRBD1 (5 bases). The CDR3 extends over 15 amino acids. The V gene's germline CDR1 is SQVTM and CDR2 ANQGSEA. Trimming stripped 6 bases from V and 4 bases from J, with 18 bases between.

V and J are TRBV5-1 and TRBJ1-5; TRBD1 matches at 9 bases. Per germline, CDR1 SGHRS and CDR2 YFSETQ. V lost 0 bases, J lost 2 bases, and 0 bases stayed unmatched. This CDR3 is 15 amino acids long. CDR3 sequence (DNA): TGCGCCAGCAGCTTGGGGACAGGGGGCAATCAGCCCCAGCATTTT. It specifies CASSLGTGGNQPQHF. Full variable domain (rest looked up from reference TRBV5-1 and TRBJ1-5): KAGVTQTPRYLIKTRGQQVTLSCSPISGHRSVSWYQQTPGQGLQFLFEYFSETQRNKGNFPGRFSGRQFSNSRSEMNVSTLELGDSALYLCASSLGTGGNQPQHFGDGTRLSIL.

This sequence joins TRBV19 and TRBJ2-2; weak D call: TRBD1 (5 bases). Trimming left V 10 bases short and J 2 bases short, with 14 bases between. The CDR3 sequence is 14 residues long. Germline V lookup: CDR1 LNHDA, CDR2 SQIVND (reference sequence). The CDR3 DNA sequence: TGTGCCATTTCACGGACAACAAACACCGGGGAGCTGTTTTTT. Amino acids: CAISRTTNTGELFF.

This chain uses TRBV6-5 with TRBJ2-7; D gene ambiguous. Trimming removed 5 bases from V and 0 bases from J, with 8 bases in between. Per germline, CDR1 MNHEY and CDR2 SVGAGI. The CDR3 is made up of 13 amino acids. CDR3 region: CASSITGSYEQYF. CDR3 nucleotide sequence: TGTGCCAGCAGTATAACGGGCTCCTACGAGCAGTACTTC.

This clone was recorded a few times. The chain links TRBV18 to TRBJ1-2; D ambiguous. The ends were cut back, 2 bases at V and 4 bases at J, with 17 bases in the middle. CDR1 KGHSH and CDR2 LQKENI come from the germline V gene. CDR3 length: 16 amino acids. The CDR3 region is CASSPEPLHVVYGYTF. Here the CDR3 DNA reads TGTGCCAGCTCACCAGAACCATTACACGTGGTCTATGGCTACACCTTC.

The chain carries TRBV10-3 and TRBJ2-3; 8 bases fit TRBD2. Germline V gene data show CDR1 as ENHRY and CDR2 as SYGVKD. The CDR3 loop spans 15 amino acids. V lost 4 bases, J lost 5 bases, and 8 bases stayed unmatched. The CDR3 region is CAISGPGSGRDTQYF. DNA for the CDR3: TGTGCCATCAGTGGCCCCGGGAGCGGGAGAGATACGCAGTATTTT.

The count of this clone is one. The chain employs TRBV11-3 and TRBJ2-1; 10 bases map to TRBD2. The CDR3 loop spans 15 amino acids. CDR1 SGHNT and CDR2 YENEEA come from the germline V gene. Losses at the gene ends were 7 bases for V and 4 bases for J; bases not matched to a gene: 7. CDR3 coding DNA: TGTGCCAGCACCCCTAGACTAGCGGGTTACAATGAGCAGTTCTTC. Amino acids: CASTPRLAGYNEQFF.

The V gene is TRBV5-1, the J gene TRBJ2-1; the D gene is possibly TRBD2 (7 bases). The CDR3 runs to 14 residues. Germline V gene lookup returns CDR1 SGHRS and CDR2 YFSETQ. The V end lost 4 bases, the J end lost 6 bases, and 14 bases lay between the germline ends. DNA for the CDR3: TGCGCCAGCAGCGTGGGGGAGGGGGTCAATGAGCAGTTCTTC. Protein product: CASSVGEGVNEQFF.

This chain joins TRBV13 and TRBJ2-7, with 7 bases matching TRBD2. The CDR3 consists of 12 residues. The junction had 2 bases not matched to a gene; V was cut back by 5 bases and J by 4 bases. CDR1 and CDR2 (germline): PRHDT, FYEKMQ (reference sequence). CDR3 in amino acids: CASSGLDYEQYF. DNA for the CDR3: TGTGCCAGCAGCGGACTAGATTACGAGCAGTACTTC.

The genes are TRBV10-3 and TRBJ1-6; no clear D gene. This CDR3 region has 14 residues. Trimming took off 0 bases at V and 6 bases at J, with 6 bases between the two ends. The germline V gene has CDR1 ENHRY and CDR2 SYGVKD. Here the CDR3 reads CAISESRANSPLHF. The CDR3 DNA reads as TGTGCCATCAGTGAGTCGAGGGCTAATTCACCCCTCCACTTT.